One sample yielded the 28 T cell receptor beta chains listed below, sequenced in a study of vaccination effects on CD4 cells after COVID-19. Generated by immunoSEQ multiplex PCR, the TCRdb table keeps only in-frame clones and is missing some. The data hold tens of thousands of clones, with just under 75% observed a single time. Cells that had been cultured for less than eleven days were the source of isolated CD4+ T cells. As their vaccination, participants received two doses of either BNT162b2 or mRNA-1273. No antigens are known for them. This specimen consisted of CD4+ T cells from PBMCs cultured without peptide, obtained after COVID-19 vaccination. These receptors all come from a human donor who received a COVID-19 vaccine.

The CDR3, as DNA: TGTGCCAGCAGCTTAGCGGGGCCCGGCACTGAAGCTTTCTTT. This gives the protein CASSLAGPGTEAFF. This chain joins TRBV7-9 and TRBJ1-1, with a tentative D call TRBD1 (5 bases). V dropped 0 bases and J dropped 4 bases, with 9 bases sitting between them. Germline lookup yields CDR1 SEHNR and CDR2 FQNEAQ (reference sequence). This CDR3 has 14 amino acids.

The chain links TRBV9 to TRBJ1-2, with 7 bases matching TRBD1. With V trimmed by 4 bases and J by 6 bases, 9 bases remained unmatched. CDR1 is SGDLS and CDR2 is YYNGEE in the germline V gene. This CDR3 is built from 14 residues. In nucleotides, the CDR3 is TGTGCCAGCAGCCCTAGGACAGGTCCGAATGGCTACACCTTC. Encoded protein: CASSPRTGPNGYTF.

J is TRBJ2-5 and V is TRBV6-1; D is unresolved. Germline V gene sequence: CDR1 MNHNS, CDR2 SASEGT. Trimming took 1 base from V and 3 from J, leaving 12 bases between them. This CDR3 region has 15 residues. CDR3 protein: CASSEVWQRKETQYF. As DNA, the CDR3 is TGTGCCAGCAGTGAAGTGTGGCAGAGAAAAGAGACCCAGTACTTC.

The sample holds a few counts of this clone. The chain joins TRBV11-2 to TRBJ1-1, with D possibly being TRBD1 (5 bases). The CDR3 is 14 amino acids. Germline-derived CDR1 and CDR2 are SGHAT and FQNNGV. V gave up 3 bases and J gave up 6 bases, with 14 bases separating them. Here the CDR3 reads CASSFRGVGPEAFF. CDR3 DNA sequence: TGTGCCAGCAGCTTTAGGGGAGTAGGGCCTGAAGCTTTCTTT.

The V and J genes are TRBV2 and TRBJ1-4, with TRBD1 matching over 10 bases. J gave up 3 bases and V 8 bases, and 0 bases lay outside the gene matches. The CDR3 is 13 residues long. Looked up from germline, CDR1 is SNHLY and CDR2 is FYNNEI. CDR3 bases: TGTGCCAGCGGGACAGGGGCTAATGAAAAACTGTTTTTT. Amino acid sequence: CASGTGANEKLFF.

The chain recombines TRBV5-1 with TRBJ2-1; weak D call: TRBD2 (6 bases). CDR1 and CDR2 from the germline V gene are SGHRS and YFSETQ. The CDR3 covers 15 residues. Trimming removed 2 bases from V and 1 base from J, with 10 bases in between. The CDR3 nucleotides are TGCGCCAGCAGCTTTGGCAGCGGGTCCTACAATGAGCAGTTCTTC. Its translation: CASSFGSGSYNEQFF.

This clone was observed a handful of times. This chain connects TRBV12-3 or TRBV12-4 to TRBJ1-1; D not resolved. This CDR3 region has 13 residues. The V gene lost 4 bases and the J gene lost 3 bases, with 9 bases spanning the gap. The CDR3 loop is CASSYVLDTEAFF. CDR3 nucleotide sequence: TGTGCCAGCAGTTATGTCCTGGACACTGAAGCTTTCTTT.

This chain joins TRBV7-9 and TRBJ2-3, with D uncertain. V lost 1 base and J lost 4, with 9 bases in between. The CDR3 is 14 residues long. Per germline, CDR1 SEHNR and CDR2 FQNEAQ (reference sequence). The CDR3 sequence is CASSLGVTSDTQYF. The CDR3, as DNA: TGTGCCAGCAGCTTAGGTGTTACCTCAGATACGCAGTATTTT.

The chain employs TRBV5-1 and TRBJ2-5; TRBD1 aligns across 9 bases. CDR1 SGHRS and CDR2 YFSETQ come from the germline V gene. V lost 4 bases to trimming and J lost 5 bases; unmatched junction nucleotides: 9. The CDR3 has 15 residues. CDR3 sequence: CASSGGTGREETQYF. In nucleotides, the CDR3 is TGCGCCAGCAGCGGTGGGACAGGGAGAGAGGAGACCCAGTACTTC.

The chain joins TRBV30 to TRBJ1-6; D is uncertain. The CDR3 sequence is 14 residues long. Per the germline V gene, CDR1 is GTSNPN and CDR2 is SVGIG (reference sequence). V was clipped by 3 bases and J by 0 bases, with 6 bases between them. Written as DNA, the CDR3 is TGTGCCTGGAGAAGGAGCTCCTATAATTCACCCCTCCACTTT. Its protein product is CAWRRSSYNSPLHF.

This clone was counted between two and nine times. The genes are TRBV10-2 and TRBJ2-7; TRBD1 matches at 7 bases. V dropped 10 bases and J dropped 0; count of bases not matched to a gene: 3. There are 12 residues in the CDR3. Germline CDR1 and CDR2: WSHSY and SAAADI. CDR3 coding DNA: TGCGCCACCCGACAGGGCTCCTACGAGCAGTACGTC. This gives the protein CATRQGSYEQYV.

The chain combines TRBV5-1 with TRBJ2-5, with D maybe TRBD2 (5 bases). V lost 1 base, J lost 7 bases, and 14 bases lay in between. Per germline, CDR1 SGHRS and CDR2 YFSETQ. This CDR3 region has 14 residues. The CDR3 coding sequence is TGCGCCAGCAGCTTGCCGGACTCCAGAGGGACCCAGTACTTC. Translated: CASSLPDSRGTQYF. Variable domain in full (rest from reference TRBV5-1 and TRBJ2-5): KAGVTQTPRYLIKTRGQQVTLSCSPISGHRSVSWYQQTPGQGLQFLFEYFSETQRNKGNFPGRFSGRQFSNSRSEMNVSTLELGDSALYLCASSLPDSRGTQYFGPGTRLLVL.

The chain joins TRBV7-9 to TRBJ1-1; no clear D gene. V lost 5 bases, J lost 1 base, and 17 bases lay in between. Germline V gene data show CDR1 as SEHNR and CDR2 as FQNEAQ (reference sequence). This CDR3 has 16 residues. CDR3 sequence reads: CASSVLEGSKNTEAFF. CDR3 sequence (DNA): TGTGCCAGCAGCGTTTTAGAGGGTTCCAAGAACACTGAAGCTTTCTTT.

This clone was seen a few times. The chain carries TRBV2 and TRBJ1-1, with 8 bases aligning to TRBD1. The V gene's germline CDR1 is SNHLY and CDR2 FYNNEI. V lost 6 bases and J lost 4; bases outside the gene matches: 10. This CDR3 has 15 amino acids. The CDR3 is CASSGTGTGGTEAFF. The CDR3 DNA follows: TGTGCCAGCAGCGGAACCGGGACAGGCGGCACTGAAGCTTTCTTT.

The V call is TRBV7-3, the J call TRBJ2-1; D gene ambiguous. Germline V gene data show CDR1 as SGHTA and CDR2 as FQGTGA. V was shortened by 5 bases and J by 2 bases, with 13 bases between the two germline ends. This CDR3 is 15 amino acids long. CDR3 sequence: CASSPSIDAYNEQFF. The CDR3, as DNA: TGTGCCAGCAGCCCAAGTATAGACGCCTACAATGAGCAGTTCTTC.

Here the CDR3 DNA reads TGTGCTAGTTCTCCCACACAGGGAATCGCCGGGGAGCTGTTTTTT. Residues: CASSPTQGIAGELFF. V usage is TRBV12-5 and J usage is TRBJ2-2, with D possibly TRBD1 on 6 matching bases. V dropped 8 bases and J dropped 6 bases, with 19 bases sitting between them. In germline, CDR1 is LGHNT, CDR2 FRNRAP. CDR3 length: 15 residues.

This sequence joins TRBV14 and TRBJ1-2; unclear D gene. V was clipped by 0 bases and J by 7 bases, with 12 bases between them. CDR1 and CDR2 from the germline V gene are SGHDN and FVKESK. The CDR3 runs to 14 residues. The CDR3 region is CASSQDFGKGGYTF. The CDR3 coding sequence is TGTGCCAGCAGCCAAGATTTCGGGAAGGGTGGCTACACCTTC.

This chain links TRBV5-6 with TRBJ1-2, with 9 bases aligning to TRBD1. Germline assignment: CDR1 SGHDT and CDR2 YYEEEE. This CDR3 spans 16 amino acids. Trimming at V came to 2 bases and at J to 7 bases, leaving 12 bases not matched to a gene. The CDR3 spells CASSLTRTGAMGGYTF. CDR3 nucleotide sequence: TGTGCCAGCAGCTTAACGAGGACAGGGGCCATGGGTGGCTACACCTTC.

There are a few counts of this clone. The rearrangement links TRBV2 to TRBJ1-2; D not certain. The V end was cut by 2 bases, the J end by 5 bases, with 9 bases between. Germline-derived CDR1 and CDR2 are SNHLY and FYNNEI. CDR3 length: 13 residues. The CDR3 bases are TGTGCCAGCAGTGAAAACCCCGAATATGGCTACACCTTC. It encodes CASSENPEYGYTF.

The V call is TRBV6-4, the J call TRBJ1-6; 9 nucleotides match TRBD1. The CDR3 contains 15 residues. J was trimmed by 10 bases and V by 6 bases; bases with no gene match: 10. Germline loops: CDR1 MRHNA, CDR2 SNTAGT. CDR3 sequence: CASRESDRGFSPLHF. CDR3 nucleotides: TGTGCCAGCAGGGAATCAGACAGGGGGTTCTCACCCCTCCACTTT.

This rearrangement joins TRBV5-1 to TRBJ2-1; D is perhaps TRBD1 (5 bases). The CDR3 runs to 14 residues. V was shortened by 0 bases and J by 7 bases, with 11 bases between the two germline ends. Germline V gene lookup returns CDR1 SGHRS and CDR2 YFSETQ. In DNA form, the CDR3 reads TGCGCCAGCAGCTTGGGTGGACAAGAAAATGAGCAGTTCTTC. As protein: CASSLGGQENEQFF.

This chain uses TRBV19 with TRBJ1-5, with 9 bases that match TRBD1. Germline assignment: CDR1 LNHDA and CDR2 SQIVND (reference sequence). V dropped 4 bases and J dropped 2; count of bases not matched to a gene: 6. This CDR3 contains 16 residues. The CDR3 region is CASSNRDRVGNQPQHF. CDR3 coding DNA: TGTGCCAGTAGTAACCGGGACAGGGTAGGCAATCAGCCCCAGCATTTT. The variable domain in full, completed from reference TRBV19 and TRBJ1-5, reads DGGITQSPKYLFRKEGQNVTLSCEQNLNHDAMYWYRQDPGQGLRLIYYSQIVNDFQKGDIAEGYSVSREKKESFPLTVTSAQKNPTAFYLCASSNRDRVGNQPQHFGDGTRLSIL.

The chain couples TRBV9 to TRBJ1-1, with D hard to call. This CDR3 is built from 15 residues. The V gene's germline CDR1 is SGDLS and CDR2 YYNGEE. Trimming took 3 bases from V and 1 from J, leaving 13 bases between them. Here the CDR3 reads CASSAEQWGNTEAFF. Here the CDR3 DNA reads TGTGCCAGCAGCGCCGAGCAGTGGGGGAACACTGAAGCTTTCTTT.

In DNA form, the CDR3 reads TGTGCCACCAGTGATCCACCGCTAGCGGGGGTCTACAATGAGCAGTTCTTC. Encoded protein: CATSDPPLAGVYNEQFF. The V gene is TRBV24-1, the J gene TRBJ2-1; 10 bases agree with TRBD2. Per germline, CDR1 KGHDR and CDR2 SFDVKD. This CDR3 region has 17 residues. V dropped 3 bases and J dropped 3; count of bases not matched to a gene: 7.

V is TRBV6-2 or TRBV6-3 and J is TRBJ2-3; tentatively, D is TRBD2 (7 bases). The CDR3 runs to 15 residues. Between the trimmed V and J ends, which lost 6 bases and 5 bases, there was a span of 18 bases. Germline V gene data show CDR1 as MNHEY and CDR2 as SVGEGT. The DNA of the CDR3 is TGTGCCAGCAGCCGAGGGGGGGGCCGACAAGATACGCAGTATTTT. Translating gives CASSRGGGRQDTQYF.

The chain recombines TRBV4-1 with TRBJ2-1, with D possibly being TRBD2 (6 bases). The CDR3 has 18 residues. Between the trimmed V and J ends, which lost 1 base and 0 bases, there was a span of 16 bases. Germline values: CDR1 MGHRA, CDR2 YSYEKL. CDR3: CASSQGAGTHSSYNEQFF. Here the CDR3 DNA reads TGCGCCAGCAGCCAAGGCGCCGGGACTCACAGCTCCTACAATGAGCAGTTCTTC.

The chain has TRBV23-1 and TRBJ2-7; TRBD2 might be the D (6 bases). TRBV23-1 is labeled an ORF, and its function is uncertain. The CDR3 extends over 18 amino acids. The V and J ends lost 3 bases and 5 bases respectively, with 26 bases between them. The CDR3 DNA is TGCGCCAGCAGTCATTCTAACCCCCGGGGAGGAGACATCGACGAGCAGTACGTC. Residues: CASSHSNPRGGDIDEQYV.

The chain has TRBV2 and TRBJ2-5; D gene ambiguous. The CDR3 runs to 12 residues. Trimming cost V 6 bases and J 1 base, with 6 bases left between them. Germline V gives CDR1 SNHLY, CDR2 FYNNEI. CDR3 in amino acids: CASRVLQETQYF. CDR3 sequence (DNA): TGTGCCAGCAGGGTGCTCCAAGAGACCCAGTACTTC.